This TCR beta chain was identified in a study of shared clonotypes between healthy human individuals (dated by TCRdb to the early 2020s). At the level of the whole study: A couple of women and three men aged 18 to 49 years were included in the cohort. For each donor, CD4 naive and CD4 memory were each run on three plates, CD8 naive on two plates, and CD8 memory on one plate. Blood TCR repertoires of 5 or 6 healthy adults were deeply sequenced to estimate repertoire size and the extent of clonotype sharing between individuals. To increase sequencing depth and limit assay-specific biases, different laboratories used diverse techniques to prepare libraries and sequence TCR repertoires. Between about 0.8 and 9 billion PBMCs per donor were obtained by leukapheresis. The paper as a whole reports these results and caveats: Only blood was sampled, and tissue TCR repertoires likely differ from those in blood. Around 5.4% of naive CD4, 3.5% of naive CD8, approximately 2.2% of memory CD4, and 0.35% to 0.4% of memory CD8 clonotypes were shared across a handful of donors. Because the study included a small number of donors, the genetic and exposure-history diversity represented was limited. Even with the large sequencing depth, rarefaction of the sorted-subset datasets indicated that sequencing was incomplete. Estimated clonotype richness was generally larger for naive than for memory subsets. Pairwise subsampling indicated that sequencing depth was expected to affect the degree of clonotype sharing among donors. Compared with non-shared clonotypes, the clonotypes found in all four sorted-subset donors had higher generation probabilities.

Using the deep immunoSEQ assay, multiplex PCR amplified TCR CDR3 regions from genomic DNA. Extracted genomic DNA from each cell subset was spread evenly across all wells of several immunoSEQ 96-well plates, with each plate serving as a replicate. Each replicate PCR for sorted subsets received about 180 ng genomic DNA, equal to about 29,000 T cell genomes. Purified libraries were measured with a Qubit 3.0 fluorometer, size-checked on a Bioanalyzer 2100, and measured again with the KAPA Library Quantification kit. Every immunoSEQ 96-well plate was sequenced on a separate single-read 150-cycle Illumina NextSeq 550 flow cell. The source study handled its data this way. Because only junctional sequences without quality scores were contained in the immunoSEQ output, filtering matching that applied to full-length reads could not be performed. Sequences were annotated with PyIR, a Python wrapper for IgBLAST v1.9, using IMGT germline references to assign V/J genes and CDR3. Reads were filtered out if the reads had weak V/J assignments (E-value above 1e-6), no CDR3, stop codons, out-of-frame junctions, or ambiguous translated residues. A V3J clonotype was defined by an identical inferred V gene, J gene, and CDR3 amino acid sequence. Percentage overlap between repertoires was calculated by dividing the number of shared unique clonotypes by the size of the smaller repertoire. RTK rarefaction, the Chao1 estimator, and Recon v2.1 estimates of unobserved clonotypes were used to assess repertoire richness. OLGA was used to compute generation probabilities for all TCRbeta clonotypes that the gDNA method yielded from four donors. The immuneACCESS repertoire file appears here via TCRdb, limited to in-frame rearrangements. These files lack a portion of the clones; in checked studies, under half of the deficit traces to unresolved V genes, and the cause of the others is not known. V and J calls and clone size are copied from that table; D and trimming were computed from the DNA. For this sample there are approximately 320,000 clones; around 90% appear just once. 15% to 20% of the sample is taken by the ten largest.

The donors were healthy, HIV-negative adults who had no recently reported acute infections or vaccinations. Only Caucasian adults living in Nashville, Tennessee, USA were represented among the donors. CD8 memory samples consisted of magnetically selected CD45RO+ cells combined with CCR7-negative CD45RA+ effector memory (TemRA) cells. Blood was collected by leukapheresis, and PBMCs were isolated by Ficoll-Histopaque density gradient centrifugation and then cryopreserved in liquid nitrogen vapor phase. Analytical flow cytometry was used to check the purity and quantity of every magnetically sorted T cell population. Genomic DNA was isolated from each sorted fraction and quantified by UV absorbance on a Nanodrop 2000c. Unmatched junction bases come to 8, with V trimmed by 3 bases and J by 2 bases. CDR1 and CDR2, looked up from the germline V gene (reference sequence), are MNHEY and SMNVEV. The CDR3 spans 16 residues, from the cysteine through the phenylalanine. CDR3 DNA is the only sequence kept; it has 48 bases, read in frame from the first base.

As concerns this clone: Which antigen it targets is not known. There are no base qualities to consult, and no much larger clone falls within one base.

The sequence was collected from a man between 18 and 35 years old in good health. Sequencing input: memory CD8+ T cells sorted from blood. Read against the paper, the sample's cell subset or site label means: CD45RO+ cells pooled with CCR7-negative TemRA cells. The chain is encoded by TRBV27 joined to TRBJ2-7, and 9 junction bases match TRBD2. DNA sequence: TGTGCCAGCAGTTTCCAGAGCGGGGGGATGGCCTACGAGCAGTACTTC. It is translated as CASSFQSGGMAYEQYF.